Following are 2 T cell receptor beta chains from one sample sequenced in a study of cytomegalovirus exposure and HLA in healthy donors. The data were produced by immunoSEQ multiplex PCR, yet TCRdb's version contains in-frame clones alone and is incomplete. The data contain about 120,000 clones, 88% of them singletons. Sequencing input: PBMCs. The source of these receptors is a man younger than 30 in good health and CMV-seronegative.

The chain carries TRBV18 and TRBJ2-3; TRBD2 agrees at 12 bases. J lost 0 bases, V lost 0 bases, and 10 bases had no gene match. There are 20 residues in the CDR3. The germline CDR1 and CDR2 sequences are KGHSH and LQKENI. The CDR3 DNA follows: TGTGCCAGCTCACCACCCGGACTAGCGGGGATTCTTACTAGCACAGATACGCAGTATTTT. Translated: CASSPPGLAGILTSTDTQYF.

This clone was seen only a few times. This chain links TRBV7-2 with TRBJ2-7; TRBD2 matches 10 bases. CDR3 length: 14 residues. Per germline, CDR1 SGHTA and CDR2 FQGNSA. Trimming removed 6 bases from V and 3 bases from J; junction bases left unmatched: 5. The CDR3 loop is CASRASGSSYEQYF. In DNA form, the CDR3 reads TGTGCCAGCAGGGCTAGCGGGAGTAGCTACGAGCAGTACTTC.